The rows below give T cell receptor beta chains drawn from one sample of a study of breast tumors, draining lymph nodes, adjacent tissues. TCRdb re-derived calls from the multiplex PCR reads in MiXCR, one entry per CDR3 protein. Found here are over 250,000 distinct CDR3 sequences, over 30% of them singletons; the top ten hold approximately 1%. What was sequenced was axillary lymph node tissue. The receptors here all came from a female donor with breast cancer. Some clones in this sample may be carry-over from other donors' samples. Each CDR3 is given with its conserved first and last residue. The D gene is left open where the match is weak. Clone size appears in some rows only: once, few, many, or a class for an expanded clone.

DNA | CDR3 | size | V | D | J
TGCGCCAGCAGCTTGGTGTCTAGCGGAGCGAACACCGGGGAGCTGTTTTTT | CASSLVSSGANTGELFF | many | TRBV5-1 | TRBD2 | TRBJ2-2
TGTGCCAGCAGATCCGGTGTTCGGGACCGATACAATGAGCAGTTCTTC | CASRSGVRDRYNEQFF | - | TRBV11-1 | - | TRBJ2-1
TGTGCCTGGAGTCTCTCTGGGGCCAACGTCCTGACTTTC | CAWSLSGANVLTF | many | TRBV30 | - | TRBJ2-6
TGTGCCAGCAGCTTAGATTTTCGGTCTGGTGGCTACACCTTC | CASSLDFRSGGYTF | many | TRBV11-2 | - | TRBJ1-2
TGTGCCAGCAGCTTATCTCTTCAGGGGGAGCAGTTCTTC | CASSLSLQGEQFF | many | TRBV7-3 | - | TRBJ2-1
TGTGCCAGCAGCTTAGCGATCGGGGGAGTAGTCACCGGGGAGCTGTTTTTT | CASSLAIGGVVTGELFF | many | TRBV7-9 | - | TRBJ2-2
TGTGCCAGCAAACCGCAGGGGATGGGGACCCAGTACTTC | CASKPQGMGTQYF | - | TRBV27 | - | TRBJ2-5
TGTGCCACCCGACCCAATGACAGGCGGGACCCTTTAGGGAGAAATGAGCAGTTCTTC | CATRPNDRRDPLGRNEQFF | once | TRBV28 | - | TRBJ2-1
TGTGCCAGCAGGACCCTGAGTAGGGGAGATGGCAATCAGCCCCAGCATTTT | CASRTLSRGDGNQPQHF | many | TRBV2 | - | TRBJ1-5
TGCAGCGTTGAAATGGGGGCAGATACGCAGTATTTT | CSVEMGADTQYF | many | TRBV29-1 | - | TRBJ2-3
TGCGCCAGCAGCCAAGATAGTATGGGAGCGCGATCCTATGGCTACACCTTC | CASSQDSMGARSYGYTF | few | TRBV4-1 | - | TRBJ1-2
TGTGCCAGCCAAAGGTCCATGGGTGGTCTTACTAACTATGGCTACACCTTC | CASQRSMGGLTNYGYTF | many | TRBV6-5 | - | TRBJ1-2
TGTGCCAGCAGCGTAGGTTGGGGGATGGAGACCCAGTACTTC | CASSVGWGMETQYF | many | TRBV9 | - | TRBJ2-5
TGTGCCAGCAGTACACAGGGACCCTACGAGCAGTACTTC | CASSTQGPYEQYF | many | TRBV12-3/TRBV12-4 | - | TRBJ2-7
TGTGCCAGCAGTTACGACCCCGGGCTAGCGGGATTAGGCAATGAGCAGTTCTTC | CASSYDPGLAGLGNEQFF | - | TRBV6-6 | TRBD2 | TRBJ2-1
TGTGCCAGCAGCTTAAAGGGGGGGATTACCAGCGGGGAGCTGTTT | CASSLKGGITSGELF | - | TRBV7-3 | - | TRBJ1-5
TGTGCCAGCAGTTTCGACGGTGCCCTCTCCTACGAGCAGTACTTC | CASSFDGALSYEQYF | - | TRBV27 | - | TRBJ2-7
TGTGCCAGCAGCTTAGGAAGCAGCTCCCGGGTTGAGCAGTTCTTC | CASSLGSSSRVEQFF | many | TRBV11-3 | - | TRBJ2-1
TGTGCCAGCAAACAGGGGTTCAATCAGCCCCAGCATTTT | CASKQGFNQPQHF | - | TRBV2 | TRBD1 | TRBJ1-5
TGTGCCAGCAGCTCCGGACAGGCTTATGGCTACACCTTC | CASSSGQAYGYTF | many | TRBV11-2 | TRBD1 | TRBJ1-2
TGTGCCAGCAGCGACGTCACCCAAGCGAGTACGCAGTATTTT | CASSDVTQASTQYF | - | TRBV3-1 | - | TRBJ2-3
TGTGCCATCTCCAACCGGGACAGGGGTGAAAAACTGTTTTTT | CAISNRDRGEKLFF | many | TRBV10-3 | TRBD1 | TRBJ1-4
TGCGCCAGCAGCCAAGGTCTCTGGGCCCCCTCTGGGGCCAACGTCCTGACTTTC | CASSQGLWAPSGANVLTF | many | TRBV4-1 | - | TRBJ2-6
TGCAGTGCTAGAGATGGAGAGGGGTCTAATGAAAAACTGTTTTTT | CSARDGEGSNEKLFF | many | TRBV20-1 | - | TRBJ1-4
TGTGCCAGCAGTTTAAGAGGCGATGCCACAGATACGCAGTATTTT | CASSLRGDATDTQYF | - | TRBV28 | - | TRBJ2-3
TGTGCCAGCACCCCCGGGCGGGAGGCTTCCGGGGAGCTGTTTTTT | CASTPGREASGELFF | few | TRBV5-4 | TRBD2 | TRBJ2-2
TGTGCCAGCAGCTTGTTTCTAGCGGGAGTCGTAAATGAGCAGTTCTTC | CASSLFLAGVVNEQFF | many | TRBV5-6 | TRBD2 | TRBJ2-1
TGTGCCAGCAGTTTGGCGTCTCAAAAGAGGAATGAGCAGTTCTTC | CASSLASQKRNEQFF | - | TRBV12-3/TRBV12-4 | - | TRBJ2-1
TGTGCCAGCAGCTTAGAAGGTCAGGGTTGGGACAAAAACCTTCAGTACTTC | CASSLEGQGWDKNLQYF | - | TRBV7-2 | - | TRBJ2-4
TGTGCCAGCACCGGGACTAGCGGGAGAGATACGCAGTATTTT | CASTGTSGRDTQYF | - | TRBV6-1 | TRBD2 | TRBJ2-3
TGTGCCAGTAAACAGGGGGGTTCTTACGAGCAGTACTTC | CASKQGGSYEQYF | many | TRBV19 | TRBD1 | TRBJ2-7
TGTGCCAGCGGTTCCAGTTTCTCCTACGAGCAGTACTTC | CASGSSFSYEQYF | - | TRBV27 | - | TRBJ2-7
TGTGCCAGCAGTTACTCGAAGGGTTTTGCAGATACGCAGTATTTT | CASSYSKGFADTQYF | many | TRBV6-5 | - | TRBJ2-3
TGCGCCAGCAGCCAAAGGGACAGGGGCTCCTTAAACACTGAAGCTTTCTTT | CASSQRDRGSLNTEAFF | - | TRBV4-1 | TRBD1 | TRBJ1-1
TGTGCCAGCAGTTTACCCCAGGGTAGAGCCTATGGCTACACCTTC | CASSLPQGRAYGYTF | - | TRBV28 | - | TRBJ1-2
TGTGCCAGCAGCTTCAAGAGCTCCTATAATTCGCCCTTCCACTTT | CASSFKSSYNSPFHF | - | TRBV11-2 | - | TRBJ1-6
TGTGCCTGGAGTTCCGCCTCAGGGTTAGGTGGTGGCTACACCTTC | CAWSSASGLGGGYTF | few | TRBV30 | - | TRBJ1-2
TGTGCCAGCAGCCTCGGACAGGGTGACTATGGCTACACCTTC | CASSLGQGDYGYTF | many | TRBV6-6 | TRBD1 | TRBJ1-2
TGCAGTGCTAGTCTTCCAACCTCGTATGGCTACACCTTC | CSASLPTSYGYTF | - | TRBV20-1 | - | TRBJ1-2
TGCAGTGCGTCTCCGGGACTAGCGGGAGGGCCAGCCTACGAGCAGTACTTC | CSASPGLAGGPAYEQYF | many | TRBV20-1 | TRBD2 | TRBJ2-7
TGTGCCAGTAGTATTCTGCTCTCTGCCTGGGACCTCTCACCCCCGCCACCCCTCCACTTT | CASSILLSAWDLSPPPPLHF | many | TRBV19 | - | TRBJ1-6
TGTGCCAGCAGTCGGGACAGGGGTTCACCCCTCCACTTT | CASSRDRGSPLHF | many | TRBV12-3/TRBV12-4 | TRBD1 | TRBJ1-6
TGCAGTGCGGGAGCGGTCTCCTACGAGCAGTACTTC | CSAGAVSYEQYF | many | TRBV20-1 | - | TRBJ2-7
TGTGCCAGCACATATCTGAGTGAGGGTGCCTACGAGCAGTACTTC | CASTYLSEGAYEQYF | - | TRBV11-2 | - | TRBJ2-7
TGCAGTGCTAACAGGGTGGAGACCCAGTACTTC | CSANRVETQYF | many | TRBV20-1 | - | TRBJ2-5
TGTGCCAGCGTGGGGGGGGCAGGAAACACCATATATTTT | CASVGGAGNTIYF | - | TRBV2 | - | TRBJ1-3
TGTGCCAGCGCTAACAGTCCCTCCTATGGCTACACCTTC | CASANSPSYGYTF | many | TRBV6-5 | - | TRBJ1-2
TGTGCCAGCAGCTTAGGGGTGGTGGGGGTTGGAGGACAGCCCCAGCATTTT | CASSLGVVGVGGQPQHF | many | TRBV7-8 | - | TRBJ1-5
TGTGCCAGCCTGCGGTTCGGGTCCGTAGAGACCCAGTACTTC | CASLRFGSVETQYF | - | TRBV5-6 | - | TRBJ2-5
TGTGCCAGCAGCTTGGGGGGCAGGGGCTATGGCTACACCTTC | CASSLGGRGYGYTF | - | TRBV5-5 | - | TRBJ1-2
TGTGCCAGCGCGGGACAGGGGATCACCAAAAACATTCAGTACTTC | CASAGQGITKNIQYF | - | TRBV27 | TRBD1 | TRBJ2-4
TGTGCCAGCAGCCCTGGGATGGGGGCGTTTAGTACAGATACGCAGTATTTT | CASSPGMGAFSTDTQYF | many | TRBV5-8 | - | TRBJ2-3
TGTGCCAGCAGTGAGGGACTAACGGGAGGGCCACTTTTTAATGAGCAGTTCTTC | CASSEGLTGGPLFNEQFF | - | TRBV6-4 | TRBD2 | TRBJ2-1
TGTGCCAGCAGCCCCCAGGGGATTAATAATTCACCCCTCCACTTT | CASSPQGINNSPLHF | many | TRBV5-8 | - | TRBJ1-6
TGTGCCAGCAGCTCAGCGGGGCGACGGGGGGCCAACGTCCTGACTTTC | CASSSAGRRGANVLTF | many | TRBV7-2 | TRBD2 | TRBJ2-6